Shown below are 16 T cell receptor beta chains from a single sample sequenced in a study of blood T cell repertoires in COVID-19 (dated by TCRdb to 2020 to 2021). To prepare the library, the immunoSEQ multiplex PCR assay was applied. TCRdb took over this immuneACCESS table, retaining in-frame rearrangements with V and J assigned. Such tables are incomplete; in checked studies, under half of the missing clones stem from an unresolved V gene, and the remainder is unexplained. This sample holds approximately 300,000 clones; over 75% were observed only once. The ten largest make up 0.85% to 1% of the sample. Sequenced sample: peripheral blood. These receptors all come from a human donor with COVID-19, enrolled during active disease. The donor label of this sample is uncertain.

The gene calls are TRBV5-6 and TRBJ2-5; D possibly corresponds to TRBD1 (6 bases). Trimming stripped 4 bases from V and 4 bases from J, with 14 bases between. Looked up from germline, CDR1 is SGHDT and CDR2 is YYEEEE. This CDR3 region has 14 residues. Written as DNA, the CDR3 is TGTGCCAGCAGCATACAGGGCGGTGGAGAGACCCAGTACTTC. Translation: CASSIQGGGETQYF.

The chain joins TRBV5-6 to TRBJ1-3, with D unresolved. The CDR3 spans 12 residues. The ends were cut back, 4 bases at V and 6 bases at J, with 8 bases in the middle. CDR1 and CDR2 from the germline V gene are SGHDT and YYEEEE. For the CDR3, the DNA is TGTGCCAGCAGCCGTAATTTAAACACCATATATTTT. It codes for CASSRNLNTIYF.

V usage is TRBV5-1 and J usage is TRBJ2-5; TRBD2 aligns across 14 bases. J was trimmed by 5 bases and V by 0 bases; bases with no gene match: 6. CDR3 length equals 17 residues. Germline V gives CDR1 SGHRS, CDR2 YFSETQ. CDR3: CASSLAGLAGVQETQYF. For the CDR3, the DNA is TGCGCCAGCAGCTTGGCGGGACTAGCGGGAGTACAGGAGACCCAGTACTTC.

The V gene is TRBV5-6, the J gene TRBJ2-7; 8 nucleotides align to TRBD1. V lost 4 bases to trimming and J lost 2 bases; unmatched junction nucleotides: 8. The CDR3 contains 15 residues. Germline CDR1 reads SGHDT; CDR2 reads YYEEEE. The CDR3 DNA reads TGTGCCAGCAGCCGTCTGGGACAGGAGACCTACGAGCAGTACTTC. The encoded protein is CASSRLGQETYEQYF.

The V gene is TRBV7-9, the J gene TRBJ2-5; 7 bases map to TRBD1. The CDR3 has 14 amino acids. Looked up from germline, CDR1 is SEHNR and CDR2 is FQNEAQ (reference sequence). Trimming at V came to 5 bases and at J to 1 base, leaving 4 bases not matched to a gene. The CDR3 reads CASSLGTAQETQYF. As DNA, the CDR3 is TGTGCCAGCAGCCTGGGGACAGCCCAAGAGACCCAGTACTTC.

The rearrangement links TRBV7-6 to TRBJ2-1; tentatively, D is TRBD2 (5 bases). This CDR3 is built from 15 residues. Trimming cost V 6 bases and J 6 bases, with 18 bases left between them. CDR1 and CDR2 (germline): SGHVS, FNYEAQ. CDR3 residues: CASSSEGLFSNEQFF. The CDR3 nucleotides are TGTGCCAGCAGTTCCGAGGGCTTATTTTCCAATGAGCAGTTCTTC.

The CDR3 here is CASSVEQGGEQFF. CDR3 bases: TGTGCCAGCAGTGTAGAACAAGGGGGTGAGCAGTTCTTC. This chain connects TRBV6-4 to TRBJ2-1; maybe TRBD1 (6 bases). The CDR3 has 13 residues. V gave up 4 bases and J gave up 9 bases, with 13 bases separating them. Germline loops: CDR1 MRHNA, CDR2 SNTAGT.

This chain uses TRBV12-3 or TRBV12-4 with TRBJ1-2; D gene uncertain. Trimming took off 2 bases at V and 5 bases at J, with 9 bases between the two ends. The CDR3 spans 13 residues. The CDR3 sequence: CASSLRLRYGYTF. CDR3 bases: TGTGCCAGCAGTTTACGTCTCCGGTATGGCTACACCTTC.

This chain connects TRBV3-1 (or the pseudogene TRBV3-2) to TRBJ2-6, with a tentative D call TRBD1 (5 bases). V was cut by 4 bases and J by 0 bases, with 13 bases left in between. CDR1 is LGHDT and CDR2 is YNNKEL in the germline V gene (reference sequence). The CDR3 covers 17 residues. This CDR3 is CASSLGHLYSGANVLTF. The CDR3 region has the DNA TGTGCCAGCAGCCTCGGACACTTATACTCTGGGGCCAACGTCCTGACTTTC.

CDR3 nucleotides: TGTGCCAGCATCACCCCGACAGTGATCAATCAGCCCCAGCATTTT. As protein: CASITPTVINQPQHF. The chain joins TRBV21-1 to TRBJ1-5; the table's D call, TRBD1, has no DNA check behind it. TRBV21-1 is a pseudogene. There are 15 residues in the CDR3.

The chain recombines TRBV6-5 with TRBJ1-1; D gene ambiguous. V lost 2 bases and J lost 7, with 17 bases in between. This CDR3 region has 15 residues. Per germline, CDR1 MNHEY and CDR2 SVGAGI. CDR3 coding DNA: TGTGCCAGCAGTTACCGGGTCCCCTCCACGAATGAAGCTTTCTTT. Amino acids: CASSYRVPSTNEAFF.

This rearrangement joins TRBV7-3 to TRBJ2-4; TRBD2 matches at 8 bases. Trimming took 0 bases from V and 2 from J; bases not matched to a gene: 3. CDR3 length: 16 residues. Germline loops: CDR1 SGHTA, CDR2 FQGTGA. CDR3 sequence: CASSLTGGGPKNIQYF. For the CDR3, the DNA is TGTGCCAGCAGCTTAACAGGCGGGGGGCCCAAAAACATTCAGTACTTC.

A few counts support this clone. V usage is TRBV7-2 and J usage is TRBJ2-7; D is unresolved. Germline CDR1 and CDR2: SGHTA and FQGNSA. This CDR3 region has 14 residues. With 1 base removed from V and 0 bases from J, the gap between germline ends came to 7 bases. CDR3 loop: CASSLDYTSYEQYF. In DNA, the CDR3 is TGTGCCAGCAGCTTAGACTACACCTCCTACGAGCAGTACTTC.

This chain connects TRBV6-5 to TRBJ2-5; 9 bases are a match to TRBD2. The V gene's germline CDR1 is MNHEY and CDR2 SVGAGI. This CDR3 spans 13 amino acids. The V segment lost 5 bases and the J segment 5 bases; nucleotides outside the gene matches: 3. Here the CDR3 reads CASSRGLAETQYF. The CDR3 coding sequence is TGTGCCAGCAGTCGGGGACTAGCTGAGACCCAGTACTTC.

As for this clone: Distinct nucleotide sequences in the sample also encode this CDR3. The CDR3, as DNA: TGTGCCAGCAGCCGCGACAGGAACACTGAAGCTTTCTTT. This translates into CASSRDRNTEAFF. V and J are TRBV7-9 and TRBJ1-1; tentatively, D is TRBD1 (5 bases). The CDR3 spans 13 residues. Per the germline V gene, CDR1 is SEHNR and CDR2 is FQNEAQ (reference sequence). Deletions cut 5 bases from V and 1 base from J, with 8 bases between.

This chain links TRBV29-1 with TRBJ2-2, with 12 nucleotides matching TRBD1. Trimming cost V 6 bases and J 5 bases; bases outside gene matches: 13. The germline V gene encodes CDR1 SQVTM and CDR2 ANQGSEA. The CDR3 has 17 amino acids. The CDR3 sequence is CSVTTGQGASGTGELFF. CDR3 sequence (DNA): TGCAGCGTGACCACGGGACAGGGGGCATCTGGGACCGGGGAGCTGTTTTTT.